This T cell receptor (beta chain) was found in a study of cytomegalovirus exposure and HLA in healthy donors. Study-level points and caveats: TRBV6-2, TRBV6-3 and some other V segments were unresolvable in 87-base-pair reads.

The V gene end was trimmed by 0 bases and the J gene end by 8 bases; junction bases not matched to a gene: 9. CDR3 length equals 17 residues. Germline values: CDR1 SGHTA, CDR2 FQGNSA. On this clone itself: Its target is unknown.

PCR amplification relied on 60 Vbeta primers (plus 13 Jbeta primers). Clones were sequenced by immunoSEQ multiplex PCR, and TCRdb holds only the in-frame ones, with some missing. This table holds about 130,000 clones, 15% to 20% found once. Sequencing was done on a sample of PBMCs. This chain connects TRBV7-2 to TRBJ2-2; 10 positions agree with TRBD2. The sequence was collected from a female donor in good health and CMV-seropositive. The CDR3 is CASSLALSGRGTGELFF. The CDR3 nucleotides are TGTGCCAGCAGCTTAGCCTTGAGCGGGAGGGGTACAGGGGAGCTGTTTTTT.